The 12 T cell receptor beta chains reported below all come from one sample, sequenced in a study of type 1 regulatory T cells. These receptors lack a known antigen. In TCRdb, the reads were re-called with MiXCR into one record per CDR3 protein. The repertoire holds 35,000 to 50,000 distinct CDR3 sequences, 9% to 15% seen once, with approximately 8% in the top ten. Material: cultured non-Tr1 T cells, either the whole culture or a sorted T cell fraction (not recorded which). All receptors derive from a human donor in good health.

This clonotype ranks as medium-sized. The chain is built from TRBV6-1 and TRBJ1-1; the D is unclear. Per the germline V gene, CDR1 is MNHNS and CDR2 is SASEGT. Trimming stripped 4 bases from V and 10 bases from J, with 16 bases between. The CDR3 consists of 13 residues. DNA of the CDR3: TGTGCCAGCAGTGCTTCCCTTGGGGTGGGAGCTTTCTTT. Its translation is CASSASLGVGAFF.

The gene calls are TRBV20-1 and TRBJ1-1; possibly TRBD1 for D (6 bases). The CDR3 sequence is 13 residues long. The germline CDR1 and CDR2 sequences are DFQATT and SNEGSKA (reference sequence). Trimming stripped 5 bases from V and 4 bases from J, with 14 bases between. CDR3 DNA sequence: TGCAGTGCTCCATGGGGGGCCGGCACTGAAGCTTTCTTT. This translates into CSAPWGAGTEAFF.

This clonotype was picked up many times. This rearrangement joins TRBV5-1 to TRBJ2-1, with TRBD2 matching 14 bases. The CDR3 is made up of 14 amino acids. J was trimmed by 13 bases and V by 4 bases; bases with no gene match: 7. Per germline, CDR1 SGHRS and CDR2 YFSETQ. The CDR3 sequence: CASSRGLAGDHQFF. In DNA, the CDR3 is TGCGCCAGCAGCCGGGGACTAGCGGGAGATCATCAGTTCTTC.

The table lists this clonotype with many counts. The gene calls are TRBV10-3 and TRBJ2-5; D is possibly TRBD2 (5 bases). Germline CDR1 reads ENHRY; CDR2 reads SYGVKD. The CDR3 totals 12 residues. V was cut by 3 bases and J by 3 bases, with 5 bases left in between. The chain's CDR3 is CAISEAEETQYF. The CDR3 DNA reads TGTGCCATCAGTGAAGCGGAAGAGACCCAGTACTTC.

The chain uses TRBV20-1 and TRBJ2-1; 9 nucleotides match TRBD2. The ends lost 6 bases at V and 5 bases at J; junction bases unmatched: 5. The CDR3 length is 13 residues. Looked up from germline, CDR1 is DFQATT and CDR2 is SNEGSKA (reference sequence). In nucleotides, the CDR3 is TGCAGTGCGCCGGGACTAGCTAACAATGAGCAGTTCTTC. Translating it yields CSAPGLANNEQFF.

The CDR3 DNA reads TGTGCCAGCAGCTTGGCAGCCAATTCCTACGAGCAGTACTTC. It translates to CASSLAANSYEQYF. The chain links TRBV5-5 to TRBJ2-7; D unclear. CDR3 length: 14 amino acids. V was pared by 0 bases and J by 1 base, with 8 bases between. Germline V lookup: CDR1 SGHKS, CDR2 YYEKEE (reference sequence).

This clonotype was detected ten times or more. J is TRBJ1-2 and V is TRBV20-1, with no clear D. CDR1 is DFQATT, CDR2 SNEGSKA, per germline (reference sequence). Trimming left V 2 bases short and J 8 bases short, with 18 bases between. The CDR3 loop spans 14 amino acids. The CDR3: CSARSQSQGDGYTF. The CDR3 region has the DNA TGCAGTGCTAGATCCCAAAGTCAAGGCGACGGCTACACCTTC.

This clonotype was detected ten times or more. The chain links TRBV30 to TRBJ2-5; D perhaps matches TRBD2 (6 bases). Germline V gives CDR1 GTSNPN, CDR2 SVGIG (reference sequence). There are 14 residues in the CDR3. The V and J ends lost 2 bases and 1 base respectively, with 11 bases between them. DNA of the CDR3: TGTGCCTGGAGTCTAGGAGGGAGCCAAGAGACCCAGTACTTC. Its protein is CAWSLGGSQETQYF.

This clonotype came up a few times. The CDR3 coding sequence is TGTGCCAGCAGCTTCAGCGGGGGGGGAGAGACCCAGTACTTC. Protein sequence: CASSFSGGGETQYF. The chain couples TRBV7-8 to TRBJ2-5; the match to TRBD2 covers 10 bases. CDR1 is SGHVS, CDR2 FQNEAQ, per germline. J was trimmed by 4 bases and V by 3 bases; bases with no gene match: 2. The CDR3 totals 14 residues. The full variable domain, rest sourced from reference TRBV7-8 and TRBJ2-5, is GAGVSQSPRYKVAKRGQDVALRCDPISGHVSLFWYQQALGQGPEFLTYFQNEAQLDKSGLPSDRFFAERPEGSVSTLKIQRTQQEDSAVYLCASSFSGGGETQYFGPGTRLLVL.

This clonotype was detected ten times or more. The chain uses TRBV5-1 and TRBJ2-7, with TRBD2 matching 15 bases. CDR3 length equals 17 residues. J lost 1 base, V lost 6 bases, and 8 bases had no gene match. CDR1 is SGHRS, CDR2 YFSETQ, per germline. CDR3 in DNA: TGCGCCAGCAACTTTGGACTAGCGGGAGGGCGGTCCTACGAGCAGTACTTC. Translated, it gives CASNFGLAGGRSYEQYF.

This clonotype was detected many times. The chain is built from TRBV12-3 or TRBV12-4 and TRBJ2-3; 9 bases map to TRBD2. Trimming removed 2 bases from V and 3 bases from J; junction bases left unmatched: 6. The CDR3 totals 16 residues. CDR3 nucleotides: TGTGCCAGCAGTTTAATCGCGGGAGGGCCGACAGATACGCAGTATTTT. This gives the protein CASSLIAGGPTDTQYF.

This clonotype was counted ten times or more. The gene calls are TRBV28 and TRBJ1-1, with TRBD1 as a possible D gene (6 bases). V was cut by 8 bases and J by 7 bases, with 14 bases left in between. Germline lookup yields CDR1 MDHEN and CDR2 SYDVKM. The CDR3 sequence is 12 residues long. CDR3 sequence: CASSSGHLEAFF. CDR3 sequence (DNA): TGTGCCAGCTCCTCGGGACACCTTGAAGCTTTCTTT. Complete variable domain (other parts from reference TRBV28 and TRBJ1-1): DVKVTQSSRYLVKRTGEKVFLECVQDMDHENMFWYRQDPGLGLRLIYFSYDVKMKEKGDIPEGYSVSREKKERFSLILESASTNQTSMYLCASSSGHLEAFFGQGTRLTVV.